The 2 T cell receptor beta chains below come from one sample, sequenced in a study of PD-1 blockade in classical Hodgkin lymphoma. Sample time point: newly diagnosed, previously untreated cHL patient sample. Only in-frame clones appear in the TCRdb table, and some are missing; sequencing was by immunoSEQ multiplex PCR. The table lists 20,000 to 25,000 clones, about 94% of them singletons. The sample was peripheral blood mononuclear cells (PBMCs). The receptors here all came from a human donor with classical Hodgkin lymphoma.

V and J are TRBV19 and TRBJ1-5; 9 bases map to TRBD1. V lost 5 bases and J lost 0; bases outside the gene matches: 14. The CDR3 is 19 amino acids. Germline V gene data show CDR1 as LNHDA and CDR2 as SQIVND (reference sequence). The CDR3 DNA reads TGTGCCAGTAGTGAAACCGGGACAGGGACGCGATATAGCAATCAGCCCCAGCATTTT. It specifies CASSETGTGTRYSNQPQHF. Full variable domain (outside the CDR3, taken from reference TRBV19 and TRBJ1-5): DGGITQSPKYLFRKEGQNVTLSCEQNLNHDAMYWYRQDPGQGLRLIYYSQIVNDFQKGDIAEGYSVSREKKESFPLTVTSAQKNPTAFYLCASSETGTGTRYSNQPQHFGDGTRLSIL.

J is TRBJ1-6 and V is TRBV11-3, with TRBD1 identical over 7 bases. CDR1 and CDR2 from the germline V gene are SGHNT and YENEEA. V lost 4 bases to trimming and J lost 9 bases; unmatched junction nucleotides: 0. The CDR3 is made up of 12 amino acids. Written as DNA, the CDR3 is TGTGCCAGCAGCTCAGGGGGTTCACCCCTCCACTTT. Protein product: CASSSGGSPLHF.